The T cell receptor (beta chain) described here comes from a study of blood T cell repertoires in COVID-19. Profiling relied on immunoSEQ multiplex PCR, and the TCRdb table lists in-frame clones only, not all of them. The repertoire holds roughly 250,000 clones, more than 60% seen once, with roughly 4% in the top ten. The specimen sequenced was peripheral blood. The sequence was obtained from a woman aged 40 to 50 with active or convalescent COVID-19.

CDR3 nucleotide sequence: TGTGCCAGCAGGACGGGGGTTAACTGGCCTGAAGCTTTCTTT. Protein: CASRTGVNWPEAFF. The chain has TRBV2 and TRBJ1-1; D may be TRBD1 (5 bases). The V gene's germline CDR1 is SNHLY and CDR2 FYNNEI. Trimming pared 6 bases from V and 6 bases from J, leaving 17 bases between. The CDR3 is made up of 14 amino acids.